This entry lists 18 T cell receptor beta chains sequenced from one sample in a study of response to subunit inactivated influenza vaccine (dated by TCRdb to 2016 to 2018). To prepare the library, RT-PCR was applied. The listed sequencing device is Illumina HiSeq 2500. TCRdb reanalyzed the raw reads on its own, using fastp at Q25 for trimming and MiXCR for clone calling, and kept in-frame beta chains. Under each unique CDR3 protein, matching rows form one entry showing the most common genes and DNA. Here the sample has some 480,000 distinct CDR3 sequences; around 9.9% occur a single time. The ten largest clones take up about 12% of the sample. What this sample's time point label stands for: approximately 45 days after influenza vaccine administration. The specimen was PBMCs from blood, collected more than 35 days after vaccination. The source is a man in his fifties or sixties who received an inactivated influenza vaccine. Donor details come from another sample of the same person, matched by shared clones.

This clonotype was counted between two and nine times. The V call is TRBV28, the J call TRBJ2-3, with D unresolved. Germline V lookup: CDR1 MDHEN, CDR2 SYDVKM. The CDR3 loop spans 15 amino acids. Trimming took off 1 base at V and 2 bases at J, with 10 bases between the two ends. The CDR3 spells CASSLLQEITDTQYF. The CDR3 bases are TGTGCCAGCAGTTTATTGCAGGAGATCACAGATACGCAGTATTTT. Using reference TRBV28 and TRBJ2-3 for the parts outside the CDR3, the full variable domain is DVKVTQSSRYLVKRTGEKVFLECVQDMDHENMFWYRQDPGLGLRLIYFSYDVKMKEKGDIPEGYSVSREKKERFSLILESASTNQTSMYLCASSLLQEITDTQYFGPGTRLTVL.

V usage is TRBV7-6 and J usage is TRBJ2-2; D might be TRBD1 or TRBD2, each matching 5 bases. The CDR3 sequence is 13 residues long. Germline V CDR1 and CDR2: SGHVS, FNYEAQ. Trimming shortened V by 10 bases and J by 0 bases, and 9 bases separated the two germline ends. The CDR3 is CATRDANTGELFF. The DNA of the CDR3 is TGTGCCACCAGGGACGCGAACACCGGGGAGCTGTTTTTT.

The chain uses TRBV9 and TRBJ1-4; 7 bases line up with TRBD1. The germline V gene encodes CDR1 SGDLS and CDR2 YYNGEE. The CDR3 totals 17 residues. With V trimmed by 3 bases and J by 0 bases, 8 bases remained unmatched. The CDR3 DNA sequence: TGTGCCAGCAGCGCAAACACAGGGGATACAACTAATGAAAAACTGTTTTTT. Translation gives CASSANTGDTTNEKLFF.

V gene TRBV20-1 combines with J gene TRBJ2-3, with D maybe TRBD2 (7 bases). Per germline, CDR1 DFQATT and CDR2 SNEGSKA (reference sequence). The length of the CDR3 is 15 residues. Trimming pared 6 bases from V and 3 bases from J, leaving 19 bases between. This CDR3 reads CSAVNRAGATDTQYF. CDR3 nucleotide sequence: TGCAGTGCCGTTAATCGTGCGGGGGCGACAGATACGCAGTATTTT.

This chain uses TRBV20-1 with TRBJ1-3, with a tentative D call TRBD1 (5 bases). The CDR3 spans 14 residues. The V and J ends lost 2 bases and 0 bases respectively, with 8 bases between them. CDR1 DFQATT and CDR2 SNEGSKA come from the germline V gene (reference sequence). CDR3 sequence: CSARSQGSGNTIYF. In nucleotides, the CDR3 is TGCAGTGCTAGAAGCCAGGGCTCTGGAAACACCATATATTTT.

This clonotype was observed many times. The chain is built from TRBV10-3 and TRBJ2-3; 7 positions agree with TRBD2. Per the germline V gene, CDR1 is ENHRY and CDR2 is SYGVKD. Trimming removed 4 bases from V and 2 bases from J; junction bases left unmatched: 6. There are 15 residues in the CDR3. The CDR3 loop reads CAISVSGSFTDTQYF. CDR3 sequence (DNA): TGTGCCATCAGTGTTAGCGGGTCGTTCACAGATACGCAGTATTTT.

This clonotype has only a few counts. This sequence joins TRBV7-6 and TRBJ2-1; possible D gene TRBD2, 6 bases. CDR1 is SGHVS, CDR2 FNYEAQ, per germline. V shed 0 bases and J shed 4 bases, with 13 bases lying between them. CDR3 size: 16 residues. In DNA, the CDR3 is TGTGCCAGCAGCTTAGCCGTGGATAGCGGATACAATGAGCAGTTCTTC. Protein: CASSLAVDSGYNEQFF.

This clonotype was picked up many times. The chain carries TRBV20-1 and TRBJ2-1; D is perhaps TRBD1 (6 bases). V lost 3 bases and J 3 bases, leaving 18 bases between the germline ends. CDR3 size: 16 residues. The germline gives CDR1 DFQATT, CDR2 SNEGSKA (reference sequence). This chain's CDR3 is CSARVEQGLFYNEQFF. Here the CDR3 DNA reads TGCAGTGCTAGGGTTGAACAGGGTTTGTTCTACAATGAGCAGTTCTTC.

This clonotype was counted ten times or more. CDR3: CASRAGGNTEAFF. CDR3 coding DNA: TGTGCCAGCAGGGCAGGAGGGAACACTGAAGCTTTCTTT. The genes are TRBV6-1 and TRBJ1-1; D gene ambiguous. There are 13 residues in the CDR3. The germline V gene has CDR1 MNHNS and CDR2 SASEGT. V lost 6 bases and J 1 base, leaving 9 bases between the germline ends.

The sample holds many counts of this clonotype. The rearrangement links TRBV6-2 or TRBV6-3 to TRBJ2-7, with D tentatively TRBD1 or TRBD2 (5 bases each). Trimming removed 3 bases from V and 4 bases from J, with 10 bases in between. Germline CDR1 is MNHEY and CDR2 is SVGEGT. There are 13 residues in the CDR3. The CDR3 spells CASSYRDGYEQYF. CDR3 in DNA: TGTGCCAGCAGTTATCGGGACGGGTACGAGCAGTACTTC.

This clonotype was recorded many times. This chain uses TRBV20-1 with TRBJ2-1, with D unclear. The CDR3 contains 16 residues. V was cut by 3 bases and J by 4 bases, with 19 bases left in between. The germline V gene encodes CDR1 DFQATT and CDR2 SNEGSKA (reference sequence). CDR3 coding DNA: TGCAGTGCTAGGTCGCCGCGGACCCCCCAGTACAATGAGCAGTTCTTC. This gives the protein CSARSPRTPQYNEQFF.

V is TRBV5-1 and J is TRBJ2-7; TRBD1 might be the D (6 bases). This CDR3 region has 14 residues. Germline CDR1 reads SGHRS; CDR2 reads YFSETQ. V lost 3 bases to trimming and J lost 4 bases, with 14 bases between them. The CDR3: CASSSSGAWYEQYF. CDR3 sequence (DNA): TGCGCCAGCAGCTCTTCAGGGGCCTGGTACGAGCAGTACTTC.

The CDR3 loop reads CATRGAGGFGYTF. The CDR3 DNA reads TGTGCCACCAGGGGTGCAGGGGGGTTTGGCTACACCTTC. The chain recombines TRBV12-3 or TRBV12-4 with TRBJ1-2, with 7 bases that match TRBD1. After removal of 10 bases from V and 7 bases from J, the junction contained 12 bases not matched to a gene. The CDR3 covers 13 residues.

The chain employs TRBV28 and TRBJ2-7; the D gene is possibly TRBD2 (6 bases). Per the germline V gene, CDR1 is MDHEN and CDR2 is SYDVKM. Trimming removed 7 bases at V and 3 bases at J, with 13 bases between. The CDR3 runs to 13 residues. The CDR3 protein is CASIGGTGYEQYF. The CDR3 DNA follows: TGTGCCAGCATTGGAGGGACTGGCTACGAGCAGTACTTC.

This clonotype was recorded a few times. The rearrangement joins TRBV7-9 to TRBJ2-7, with D perhaps being TRBD1 or TRBD2 (5 bases each). The V gene's germline CDR1 is SEHNR and CDR2 FQNEAQ (reference sequence). The CDR3 sequence is 16 residues long. V shed 5 bases and J shed 0 bases, with 17 bases lying between them. The CDR3 sequence: CASSHRSGTGSYEQYF. DNA of the CDR3: TGTGCCAGCAGCCACCGTTCTGGGACGGGCTCCTACGAGCAGTACTTC.

The rearrangement joins TRBV7-9 to TRBJ2-3; 7 positions agree with TRBD2. Germline CDR1 and CDR2: SEHNR and FQNEAQ (reference sequence). The CDR3 totals 14 residues. V was clipped by 5 bases and J by 6 bases; unmatched bases: 8. CDR3 in amino acids: CASSPGLGSDTQYF. As DNA, the CDR3 is TGTGCCAGCAGCCCTGGACTAGGGTCGGATACGCAGTATTTT.

The chain is built from TRBV18 and TRBJ1-1; D is ambiguous. There are 14 residues in the CDR3. V was clipped by 3 bases and J by 1 base, with 9 bases between them. The V gene's germline CDR1 is KGHSH and CDR2 LQKENI. The CDR3 region is CASSPPHWNTEAFF. The CDR3 DNA follows: TGTGCCAGCTCACCCCCCCACTGGAACACTGAAGCTTTCTTT.

On this clonotype: A much larger clone is a single base away; this may be a read error. Since no conserved phenylalanine or tryptophan closes the CDR3, a read error is the likely cause. J is TRBJ1-2 and V is TRBV12-3 or TRBV12-4; 8 nucleotides match TRBD1. There are 12 residues in the CDR3. Trimming removed 7 bases from V and 7 bases from J; junction bases left unmatched: 5. CDR3 region: CASNQDRGGYTS. CDR3 DNA: TGTGCCAGCAACCAAGACAGGGGTGGCTACACCTCC.